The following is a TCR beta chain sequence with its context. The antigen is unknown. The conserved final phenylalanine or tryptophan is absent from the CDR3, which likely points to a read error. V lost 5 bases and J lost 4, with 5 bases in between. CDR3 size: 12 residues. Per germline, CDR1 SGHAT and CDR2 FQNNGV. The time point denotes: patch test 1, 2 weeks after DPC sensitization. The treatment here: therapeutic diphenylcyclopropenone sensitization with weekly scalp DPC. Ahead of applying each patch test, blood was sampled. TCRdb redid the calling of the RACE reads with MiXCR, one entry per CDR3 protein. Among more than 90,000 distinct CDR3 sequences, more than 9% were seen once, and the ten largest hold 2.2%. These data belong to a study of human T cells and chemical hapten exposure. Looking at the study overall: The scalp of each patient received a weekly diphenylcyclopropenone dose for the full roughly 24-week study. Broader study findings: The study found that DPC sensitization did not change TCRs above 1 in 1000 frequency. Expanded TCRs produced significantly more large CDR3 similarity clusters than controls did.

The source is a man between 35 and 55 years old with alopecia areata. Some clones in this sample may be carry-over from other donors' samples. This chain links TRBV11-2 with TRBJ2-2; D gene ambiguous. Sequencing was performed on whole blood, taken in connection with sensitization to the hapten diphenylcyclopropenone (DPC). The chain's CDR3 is CASSPGTGELFL. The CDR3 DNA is TGTGCCAGCAGCCCTGGCACCGGGGAGCTGTTTCTT.